This TCR beta chain was recovered during a study of vaccination and CD4 T cells after COVID-19. Study information: Two of the convalescents were Hispanic, and convalescents were six males and four females. Study results and caveats: The great majority, 304 of 307 vaccine-specific clones, proved spike mono-reactive in convalescent patients.

As for time point: late sampling 161 to 241 days after vaccination in three convalescent patients. Positive PCR tests dated from March to December 2020, predating US Alpha, Beta and Delta variants. On this clonotype itself: Its antigen is undetermined.

The V segment lost 4 bases and the J segment 1 base; nucleotides outside the gene matches: 11. This CDR3 is 18 amino acids long. Germline V gene lookup returns CDR1 DFQATT and CDR2 SNEGSKA (reference sequence). In TCRdb, the PCR reads were re-called with MiXCR into one record per CDR3 protein. The sample includes approximately 40,000 distinct CDR3 sequences, 36% of them seen just once. The source is a human donor who had recovered from COVID-19. The sequences come from CD4+ T cells from blood, collected about 7 months after SARS-CoV-2 vaccination. The chain employs TRBV20-1 and TRBJ2-1, with 12 bases aligning to TRBD2. The CDR3 DNA follows: TGCAGTGCTAAAGCAGGAGAAGGACTAGCGGGATCCTACAATGAGCAGTTCTTC. Its protein product is CSAKAGEGLAGSYNEQFF.